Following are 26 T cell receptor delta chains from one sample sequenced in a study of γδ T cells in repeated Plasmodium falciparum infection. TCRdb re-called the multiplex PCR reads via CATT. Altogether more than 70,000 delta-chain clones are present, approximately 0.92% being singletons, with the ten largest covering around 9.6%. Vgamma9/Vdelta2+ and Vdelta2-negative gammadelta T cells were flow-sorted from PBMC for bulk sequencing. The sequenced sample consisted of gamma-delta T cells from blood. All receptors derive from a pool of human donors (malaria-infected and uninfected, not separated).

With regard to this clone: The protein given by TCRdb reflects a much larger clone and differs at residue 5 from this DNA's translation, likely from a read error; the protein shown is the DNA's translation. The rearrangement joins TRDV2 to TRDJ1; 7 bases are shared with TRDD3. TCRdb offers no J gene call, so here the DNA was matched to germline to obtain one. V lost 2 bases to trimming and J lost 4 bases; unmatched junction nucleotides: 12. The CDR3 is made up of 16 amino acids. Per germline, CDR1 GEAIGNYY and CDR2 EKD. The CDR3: CACDIRAGGCDDKLIF. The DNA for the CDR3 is TGTGCCTGTGACATTCGGGCAGGGGGATGCGACGATAAACTCATCTTT.

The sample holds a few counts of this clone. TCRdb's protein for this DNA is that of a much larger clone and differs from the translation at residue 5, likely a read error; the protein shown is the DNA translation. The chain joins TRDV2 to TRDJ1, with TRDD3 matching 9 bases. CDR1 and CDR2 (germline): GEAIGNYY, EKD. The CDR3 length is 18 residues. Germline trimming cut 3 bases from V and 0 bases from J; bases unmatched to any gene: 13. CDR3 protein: CACDVIETLGDYTDKLIF. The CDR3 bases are TGTGCCTGTGACGTAATCGAAACACTGGGGGACTACACCGATAAACTCATCTTT.

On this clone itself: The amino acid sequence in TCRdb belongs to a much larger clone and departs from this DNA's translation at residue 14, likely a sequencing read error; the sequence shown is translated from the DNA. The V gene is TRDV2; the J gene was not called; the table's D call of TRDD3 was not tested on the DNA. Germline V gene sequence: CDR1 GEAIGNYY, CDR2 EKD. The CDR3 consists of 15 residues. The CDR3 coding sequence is TGTGCCTGTGCTTCCTTACTGGGGGATACCGATAAACTCACCTTT. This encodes CACASLLGDTDKLTF.

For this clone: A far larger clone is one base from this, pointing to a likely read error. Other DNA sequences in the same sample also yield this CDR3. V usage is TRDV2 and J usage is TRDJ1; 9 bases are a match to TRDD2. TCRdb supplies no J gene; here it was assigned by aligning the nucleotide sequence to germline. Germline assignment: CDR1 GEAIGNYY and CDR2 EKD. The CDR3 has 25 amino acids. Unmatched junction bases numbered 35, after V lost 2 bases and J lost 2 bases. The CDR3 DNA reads TGTGCCTGTGACAACAGGAACACCTTCCTACTATCGTCCCGGCGGGGTATAGAGTGGACCGATAAACTCATCTTT. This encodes CACDNRNTFLLSSRRGIEWTDKLIF.

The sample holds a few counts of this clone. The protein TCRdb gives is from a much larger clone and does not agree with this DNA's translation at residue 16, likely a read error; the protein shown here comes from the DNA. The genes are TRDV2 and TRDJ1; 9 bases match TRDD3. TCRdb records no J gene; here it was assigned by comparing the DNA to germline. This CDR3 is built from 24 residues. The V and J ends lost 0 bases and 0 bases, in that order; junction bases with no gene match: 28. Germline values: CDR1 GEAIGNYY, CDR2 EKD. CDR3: CACDTVRPSPSPNWGTGYTDKLIF. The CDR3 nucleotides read TGTGCCTGTGACACCGTTCGTCCCTCCCCTAGCCCAAACTGGGGGACGGGGTACACCGATAAACTCATCTTT.

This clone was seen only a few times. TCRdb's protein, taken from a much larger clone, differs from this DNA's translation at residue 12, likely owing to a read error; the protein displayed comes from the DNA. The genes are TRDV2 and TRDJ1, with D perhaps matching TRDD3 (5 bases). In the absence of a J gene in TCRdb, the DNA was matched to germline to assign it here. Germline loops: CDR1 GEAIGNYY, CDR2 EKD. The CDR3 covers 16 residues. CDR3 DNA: TGTGCCTGTGACACCTTGGTTGGGGCGTACACCAATAAACTCATCTTT. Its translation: CACDTLVGAYTNKLIF.

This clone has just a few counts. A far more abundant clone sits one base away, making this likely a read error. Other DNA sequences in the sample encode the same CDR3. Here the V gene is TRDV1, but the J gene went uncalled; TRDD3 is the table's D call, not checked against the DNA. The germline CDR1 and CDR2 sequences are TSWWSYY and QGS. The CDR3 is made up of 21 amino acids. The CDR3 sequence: CALGERYFNTIRDTRVVNLIF. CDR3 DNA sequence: TGTGCTCTTGGGGAAAGGTATTTTAATACTATAAGGGATACGAGAGTGGTGAACCTCATCTTT.

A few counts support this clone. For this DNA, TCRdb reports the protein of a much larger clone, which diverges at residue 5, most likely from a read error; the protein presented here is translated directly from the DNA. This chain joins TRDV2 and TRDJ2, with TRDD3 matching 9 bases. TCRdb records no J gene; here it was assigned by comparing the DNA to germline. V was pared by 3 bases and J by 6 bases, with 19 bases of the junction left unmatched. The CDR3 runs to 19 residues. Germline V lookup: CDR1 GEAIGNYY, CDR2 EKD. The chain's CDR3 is CACDAVGSWGITPAAQLFF. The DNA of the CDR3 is TGTGCCTGTGACGCCGTGGGGTCTTGGGGGATAACCCCTGCAGCACAACTCTTCTTT.

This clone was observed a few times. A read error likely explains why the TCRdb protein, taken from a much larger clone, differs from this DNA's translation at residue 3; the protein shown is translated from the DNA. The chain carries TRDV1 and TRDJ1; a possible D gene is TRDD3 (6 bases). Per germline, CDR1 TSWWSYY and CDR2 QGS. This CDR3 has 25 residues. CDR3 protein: CAPGELPPWEGTPTTSLGYSDKLIF. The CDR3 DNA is TGTGCTCCTGGGGAACTTCCCCCCTGGGAAGGGACACCGACTACATCCTTAGGTTACAGCGATAAACTCATCTTT.

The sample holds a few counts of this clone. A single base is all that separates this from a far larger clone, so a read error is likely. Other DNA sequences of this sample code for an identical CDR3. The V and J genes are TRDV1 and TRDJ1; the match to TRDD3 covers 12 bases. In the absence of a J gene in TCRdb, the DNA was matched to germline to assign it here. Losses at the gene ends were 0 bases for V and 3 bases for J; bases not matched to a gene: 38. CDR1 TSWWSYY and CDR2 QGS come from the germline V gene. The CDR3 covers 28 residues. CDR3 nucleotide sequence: TGTGCTCTTGGGGAACTAGGGCCCACTACCTACTGGGGGATACCCCGTAATCTGCTAAATCCGAGGGCCGATAAACTCATCTTT. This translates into CALGELGPTTYWGIPRNLLNPRADKLIF.

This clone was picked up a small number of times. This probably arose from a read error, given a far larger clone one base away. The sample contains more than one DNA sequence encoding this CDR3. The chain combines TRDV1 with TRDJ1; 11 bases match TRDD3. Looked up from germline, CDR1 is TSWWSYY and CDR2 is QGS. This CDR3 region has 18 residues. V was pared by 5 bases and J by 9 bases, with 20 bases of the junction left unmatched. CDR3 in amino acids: CALGTLRIGGWGIQQLIF. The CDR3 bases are TGTGCTCTTGGGACTCTTAGAATAGGTGGCTGGGGGATACAACAACTCATCTTT.

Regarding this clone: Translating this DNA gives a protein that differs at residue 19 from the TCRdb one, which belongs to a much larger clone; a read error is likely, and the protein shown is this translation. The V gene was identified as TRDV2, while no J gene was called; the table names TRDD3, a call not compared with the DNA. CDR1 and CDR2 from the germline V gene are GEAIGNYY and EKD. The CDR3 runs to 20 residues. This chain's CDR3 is CACDTVSYRGTVQNTDKLTF. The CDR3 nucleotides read TGTGCCTGTGACACCGTGTCGTATCGGGGGACAGTTCAGAACACCGATAAACTCACCTTT.

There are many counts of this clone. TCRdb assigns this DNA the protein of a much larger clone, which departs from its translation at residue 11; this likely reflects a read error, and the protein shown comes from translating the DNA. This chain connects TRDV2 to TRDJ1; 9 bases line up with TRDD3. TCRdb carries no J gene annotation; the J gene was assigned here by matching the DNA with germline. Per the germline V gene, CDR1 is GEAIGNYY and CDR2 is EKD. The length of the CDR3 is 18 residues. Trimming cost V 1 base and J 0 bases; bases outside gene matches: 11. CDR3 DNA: TGTGCCTGTGACACGCTCCCACTGGGGGACCGCAACACCGATAAACTCATCTTT. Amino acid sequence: CACDTLPLGDRNTDKLIF.

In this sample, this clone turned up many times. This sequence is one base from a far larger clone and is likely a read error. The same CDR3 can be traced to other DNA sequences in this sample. CDR3 protein: CAWGFSYWGILDKLIF. Here the CDR3 DNA reads TGTGCCTGGGGATTCTCGTACTGGGGGATACTCGACAAACTCATCTTT. This sequence joins TRDV2 and TRDJ1, with 12 bases lining up with TRDD3. TCRdb carries no J gene annotation; the J gene was assigned here by matching the DNA with germline. The CDR3 is 16 amino acids. Germline V gives CDR1 GEAIGNYY, CDR2 EKD. Unmatched junction bases numbered 16, after V lost 7 bases and J lost 8 bases.

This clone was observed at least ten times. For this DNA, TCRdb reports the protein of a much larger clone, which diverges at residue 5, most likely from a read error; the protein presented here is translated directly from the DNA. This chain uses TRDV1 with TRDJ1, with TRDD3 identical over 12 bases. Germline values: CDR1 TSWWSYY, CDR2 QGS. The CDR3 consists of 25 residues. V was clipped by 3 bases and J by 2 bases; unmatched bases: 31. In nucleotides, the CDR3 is TGTGCTCTTGGGGATCTAGTAGGGATGTACCGACACGCCCCAGTACTGGGGGATACTACCGATAAACTCATCTTT. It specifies CALGDLVGMYRHAPVLGDTTDKLIF.

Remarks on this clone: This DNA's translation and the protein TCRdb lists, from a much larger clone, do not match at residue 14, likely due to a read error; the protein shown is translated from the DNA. The CDR3, as DNA: TGTGCTCTTGGGGAACTTGGGCCCCCCGCGGGCCGCTCCTCCACCGATAAACTCATCTTT. Its translation is CALGELGPPAGRSSTDKLIF. This chain connects TRDV1 to TRDJ1; D unclear. The J gene, missing from TCRdb, was assigned here through DNA to germline matching. The CDR3 totals 20 residues. The V gene's germline CDR1 is TSWWSYY and CDR2 QGS. Trimming took 0 bases from V and 1 from J, leaving 24 bases between them.

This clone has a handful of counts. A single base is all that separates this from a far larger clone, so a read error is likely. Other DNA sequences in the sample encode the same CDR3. The CDR3 DNA follows: TGTGCTCTTGGGGTCGTGGGGTTCCCTGCGGGACAACTCTTCTTT. This encodes CALGVVGFPAGQLFF. The chain employs TRDV1 and TRDJ2; TRDD3 is a possible D gene (5 bases). No J segment appears in TCRdb, so it was assigned here by matching the sequence to germline. The V and J ends lost 4 bases and 10 bases respectively, with 19 bases between them. Germline V gene lookup returns CDR1 TSWWSYY and CDR2 QGS. The CDR3 totals 15 residues.

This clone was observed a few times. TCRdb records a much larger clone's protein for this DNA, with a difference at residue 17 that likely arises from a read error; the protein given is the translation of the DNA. Written as DNA, the CDR3 is TGTGCTCTTGGGGAAAGGTATTTTAATACTATAAGGGATACGAGAGTGGGGAATCTCATCTTT. It codes for CALGERYFNTIRDTRVGNLIF. The chain has TRDV1 and TRDJ1; 8 positions agree with TRDD3. CDR1 and CDR2 from the germline V gene are TSWWSYY and QGS. The CDR3 is made up of 21 amino acids. The V and J ends lost 2 bases and 11 bases, in that order; junction bases with no gene match: 31.

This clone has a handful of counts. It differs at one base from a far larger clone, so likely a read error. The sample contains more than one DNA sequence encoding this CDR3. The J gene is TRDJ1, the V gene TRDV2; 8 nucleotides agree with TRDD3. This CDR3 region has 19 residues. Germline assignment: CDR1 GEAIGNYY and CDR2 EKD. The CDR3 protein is CACDTHVVGDPPYTDKLIF. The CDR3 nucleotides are TGTGCCTGCGACACCCATGTGGTGGGGGATCCCCCGTACACCGATAAACTCATCTTT.

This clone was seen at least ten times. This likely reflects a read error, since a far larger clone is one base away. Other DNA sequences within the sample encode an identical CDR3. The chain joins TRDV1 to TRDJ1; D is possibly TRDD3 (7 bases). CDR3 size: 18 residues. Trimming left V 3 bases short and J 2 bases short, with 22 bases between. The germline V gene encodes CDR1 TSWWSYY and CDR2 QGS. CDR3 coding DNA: TGTGCTCTTGGGGAGCTAATCCTACGTCTGGGGGGGACCGATAAACTCATCTTT. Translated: CALGELILRLGGTDKLIF.

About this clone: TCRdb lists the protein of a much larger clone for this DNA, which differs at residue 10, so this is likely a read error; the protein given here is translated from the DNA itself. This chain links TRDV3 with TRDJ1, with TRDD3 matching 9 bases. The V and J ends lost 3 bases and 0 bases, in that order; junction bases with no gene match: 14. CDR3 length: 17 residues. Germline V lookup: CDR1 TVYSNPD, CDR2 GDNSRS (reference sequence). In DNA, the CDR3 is TGTGCCTTCCCTCCCCCGACTGGGGGACCAGACACCGATAAACTCATCTTT. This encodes CAFPPPTGGPDTDKLIF.

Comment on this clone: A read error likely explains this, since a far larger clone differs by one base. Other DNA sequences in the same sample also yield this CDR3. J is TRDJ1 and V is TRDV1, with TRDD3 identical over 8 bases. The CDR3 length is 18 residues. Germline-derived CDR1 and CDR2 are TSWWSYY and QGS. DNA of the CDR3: TGCGCTCTTGGGGAAGAAACCCCTACTGGGGGTTTCACCGATAAACTCATCTTT. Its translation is CALGEETPTGGFTDKLIF.

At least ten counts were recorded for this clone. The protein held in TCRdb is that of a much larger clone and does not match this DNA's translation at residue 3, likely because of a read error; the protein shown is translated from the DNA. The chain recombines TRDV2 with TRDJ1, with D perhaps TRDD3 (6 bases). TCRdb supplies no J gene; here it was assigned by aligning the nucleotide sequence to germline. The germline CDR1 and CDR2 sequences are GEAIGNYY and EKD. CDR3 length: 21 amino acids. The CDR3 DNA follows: TGTGCCCGTGACACCGTGTACGTAGGGGATCGCCGAGGGTTAGCGACTCATAAACTCATCTTT. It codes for CARDTVYVGDRRGLATHKLIF.

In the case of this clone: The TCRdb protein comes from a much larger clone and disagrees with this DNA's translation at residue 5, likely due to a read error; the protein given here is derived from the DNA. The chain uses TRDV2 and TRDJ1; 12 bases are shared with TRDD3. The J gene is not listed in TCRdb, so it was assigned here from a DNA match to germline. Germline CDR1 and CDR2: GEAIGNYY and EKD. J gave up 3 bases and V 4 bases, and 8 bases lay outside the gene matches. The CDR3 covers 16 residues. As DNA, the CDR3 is TGTGCCTGTGATGAACTGGGGGATACTCGGGCCGATAAACTCATCTTT. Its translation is CACDELGDTRADKLIF.

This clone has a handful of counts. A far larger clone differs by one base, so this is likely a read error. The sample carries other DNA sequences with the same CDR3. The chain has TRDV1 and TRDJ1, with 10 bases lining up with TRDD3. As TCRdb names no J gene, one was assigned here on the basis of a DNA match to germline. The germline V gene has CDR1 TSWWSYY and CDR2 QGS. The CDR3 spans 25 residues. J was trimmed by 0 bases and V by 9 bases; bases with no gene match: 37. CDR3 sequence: CALGTQGLSPFFWGITSGYTDKLIF. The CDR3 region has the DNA TGTGCTCTCGGGACTCAAGGCCTTTCACCTTTTTTCTGGGGGATAACATCTGGATACACCGATAAACTCATCTTT.

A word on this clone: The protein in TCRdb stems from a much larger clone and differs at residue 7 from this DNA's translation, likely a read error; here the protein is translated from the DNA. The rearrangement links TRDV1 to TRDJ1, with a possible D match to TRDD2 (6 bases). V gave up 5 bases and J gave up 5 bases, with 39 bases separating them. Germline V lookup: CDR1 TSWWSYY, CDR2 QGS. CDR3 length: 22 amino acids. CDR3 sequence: CALGRALLRVAGPQPIGDKLIF. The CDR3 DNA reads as TGTGCTCTTGGGCGCGCCCTCCTACGTGTTGCCGGTCCCCAGCCCATCGGTGATAAACTCATCTTT.